This T cell receptor (beta chain) was sequenced during a study of blood T cell repertoires in COVID-19. About the research overall: From T cells, B-cell-depleted T cells, or PBMCs came the material, which was cDNA or gDNA.

Trimming left V 4 bases short and J 8 bases short, with 14 bases between. The CDR3 length is 13 residues. Per the germline V gene, CDR1 is LNHDA and CDR2 is SQIVND (reference sequence). All enrollees were roughly 18 to 100 years old and from about two dozen US areas. The protocol was immunoSEQ multiplex PCR, while the TCRdb copy is restricted to in-frame clones and leaves out a portion. The sample has roughly 250,000 clones, over 80% seen once. The chain is built from TRBV19 and TRBJ1-1; D gene unclear. The sequenced material came from PBMCs or T cells enriched from blood (not recorded which). The receptor comes from a man over 45 who had been exposed to COVID-19. The CDR3 sequence: CASSTAAGVEAFF. CDR3 sequence (DNA): TGTGCCAGTAGTACCGCGGCGGGTGTAGAAGCTTTCTTT.